These T cell receptor beta chains were read from a single sample in a study of control samples from healthy donors and cancer patients. The method was immunoSEQ multiplex PCR; TCRdb's version includes in-frame clones alone and lacks a portion of them. The listing contains fewer than 250,000 clones. Sequenced sample: blood. Source of these receptors: a woman aged 25 to 39 in good health. The CDR3 runs from the conserved cysteine through the conserved F or W. D genes are given only for firm matches. Rows may omit the clone size; those that give it use once, few, many or a size class.

D: -; V: TRBV30; J: TRBJ1-1; size: -; DNA: TGTGCCTGGGGGATGAACACTGAAGCTTTCTTT; CDR3: CAWGMNTEAFF
D: -; V: TRBV19; J: TRBJ1-4; size: -; DNA: TGTGCCAGTAGTGTCCCAGGGGAGACTAATGAAAAACTGTTTTTT; CDR3: CASSVPGETNEKLFF
D: -; V: TRBV30; J: TRBJ1-1; size: -; DNA: TGTGCCTGGACGGGGGGCCCTTCTGTCGCTTTCTTT; CDR3: CAWTGGPSVAFF
D: -; V: TRBV7-9; J: TRBJ1-1; size: -; DNA: TGTGCCAGCAGCTCCCATAGGGGCACTGAAGCTTTCTTT; CDR3: CASSSHRGTEAFF
D: TRBD2; V: TRBV27; J: TRBJ2-7; size: -; DNA: TGTGCCAGCAGTCCACCGAGCGGGGGTCAGCAGTACTTC; CDR3: CASSPPSGGQQYF
D: -; V: TRBV18; J: TRBJ1-3; size: -; DNA: TGTGCCAGCTCACCACCGCAGGGCCTCACCTCTGGAAACACCATATATTTT; CDR3: CASSPPQGLTSGNTIYF
D: TRBD1; V: TRBV28; J: TRBJ2-7; size: -; DNA: TGTGCCAGCAGTTTCCGGGACAGGGTTCCCCTCGAGCAGTACTTC; CDR3: CASSFRDRVPLEQYF
D: TRBD1; V: TRBV27; J: TRBJ2-3; size: -; DNA: TGTGCCAGCAGCTGGGACAGGGCGACAGATACGCAGTATTTT; CDR3: CASSWDRATDTQYF
D: -; V: TRBV5-1; J: TRBJ2-1; size: -; DNA: TGCGCCAGCAGCCTAGGACAGTCCTACAATGAGCAGTTCTTC; CDR3: CASSLGQSYNEQFF
D: -; V: TRBV12-5; J: TRBJ1-1; size: medium-sized; DNA: TGTGCTAGTGGTGTGGGTCTGAACACTGAAGCTTTCTTT; CDR3: CASGVGLNTEAFF
D: TRBD2; V: TRBV2; J: TRBJ2-1; size: -; DNA: TGTGCCAGCAGAGGGCGGGGGAGCTACAATGAGCAGTTCTTC; CDR3: CASRGRGSYNEQFF